The text below deals with one T cell receptor (beta chain). The sample comes from a study of blood T cell repertoires in COVID-19. For the study at large: The United States, Italy and Spain were the sources of the acute and convalescent COVID-19 samples. Sample material is recorded as cDNA or gDNA derived from T cells, B-cell-depleted T cells, or PBMCs.

How the authors handled the data: Researchers report that nucleated cell counts were estimated from reference gene primer amplification. The method was immunoSEQ multiplex PCR; TCRdb's version includes in-frame clones alone and lacks a portion of them. D and trimming come from the DNA, and the V and J calls and clone size come from that table. The table shows approximately 270,000 clones, with around 86% occurring only once. CDR1 and CDR2 (germline): SGHTA, FQGTGA. The CDR3 covers 13 residues. V lost 2 bases and J lost 0, with 4 bases in between. What was sequenced was peripheral blood. This receptor was obtained from a middle-aged man with active or convalescent COVID-19. The rearrangement joins TRBV7-3 to TRBJ1-2; no reliable D call. This CDR3 is CASSLQANYGYTF. CDR3 DNA: TGTGCCAGCAGCTTACAGGCTAACTATGGCTACACCTTC.